The present entry profiles one TCR beta chain with its context. This entry belongs to a study of regulatory T cells in long-lasting Graves disease. The time point: persistent/refractory GD, antithyroid drugs over 5 years with positive TRAb. From RNA extracted from PBMCs, the TCR library was made. Library construction for TCR beta used iRepertoire HTBI primers and Arm-PCR of CDR3 regions. MiXCR was run by TCRdb on the multiplex PCR reads, yielding one entry per CDR3 protein. The sample consists of 310,000 or so distinct CDR3 sequences, around 19% of them appearing once. Trimming cost V 8 bases and J 4 bases, with 8 bases left between them. Germline CDR1 and CDR2: MNHEY and SMNVEV (reference sequence). The CDR3 is 11 residues long.

This sequence originates from a female donor with Graves disease. The rearrangement joins TRBV27 to TRBJ1-2; no firm D call. Specimen: peripheral blood mononuclear cells (PBMCs), collected when the disease was refractory, from a patient treated with antithyroid drugs. The CDR3 loop is CASGDGYGYTF. CDR3 in DNA: TGTGCCAGCGGTGATGGCTATGGCTACACCTTC.